A single sample gave rise to the 13 T cell receptor beta chains below, sequenced in a study of beta chain features in type 1 diabetes. Notes on the study in general: Shortening of TCRB CDR3s, moderate but significant, appeared in all four CD4+ subsets of Type 1 diabetes patients.

These TCRs' antigens remain unknown. Expressed TCRB transcripts were sequenced, since all the RNA that had been isolated was reverse transcribed. Sequencing used immunoSEQ multiplex PCR; TCRdb keeps in-frame clones, though not all of them. Among fewer than 350,000 clones listed, about 15% were seen once. Sequencing used naive CD4+ T cells from blood. The receptors stem from a man aged 18 to 29 with type 1 diabetes.

The rearrangement uses TRBV13 and TRBJ2-3; no definite D call. Germline CDR1 and CDR2: PRHDT and FYEKMQ (reference sequence). The V and J ends lost 5 bases and 6 bases respectively, with 12 bases between them. The CDR3 consists of 13 residues. Here the CDR3 reads CASSRTRVDTQYF. As DNA, the CDR3 is TGTGCCAGCAGCCGAACCCGAGTGGATACGCAGTATTTT.

This clone has only a few counts. Sequence at one end of the junction differs from germline and may be a read error. The V gene is TRBV4-1, the J gene TRBJ2-1; 8 bases line up with TRBD2. CDR3 length: 15 residues. Germline V gene data show CDR1 as MGHRA and CDR2 as YSYEKL. The CDR3 region has the DNA TGCGCCAGCAGCCCGTCGGGACTAGTTCGGAATGAGGAGTTCTTC. Its translation: CASSPSGLVRNEEFF.

This clone turned up a few times. A junction boundary mismatches the germline segment, possibly from a read error. The chain has TRBV6-1 and TRBJ2-4; TRBD2 might be the D (6 bases). Per the germline V gene, CDR1 is MNHNS and CDR2 is SASEGT. CDR3 length: 13 amino acids. The CDR3 protein is CASSENGRGRAGF. For the CDR3, the DNA is TGTGCCAGCAGTGAAAATGGGCGGGGTCGGGCTGGGTTC.

The chain joins TRBV30 to TRBJ2-7; 7 nucleotides line up with TRBD1. J was trimmed by 2 bases and V by 2 bases; bases with no gene match: 3. The CDR3 runs 13 residues. The germline CDR1 and CDR2 sequences are GTSNPN and SVGIG (reference sequence). The CDR3 nucleotides are TGTGCCTGGAGTCGGGACAGTCCCTACGAGCAGTACTTC. Protein sequence: CAWSRDSPYEQYF.

This clone was seen a handful of times. The identical CDR3 is also encoded by other nucleotide sequences in the sample. The chain is built from TRBV27 and TRBJ2-7, with a weak D call TRBD1 (7 bases). CDR1 MNHEY and CDR2 SMNVEV come from the germline V gene (reference sequence). Trimming stripped 5 bases from V and 4 bases from J, with 15 bases between. The length of the CDR3 is 14 residues. The CDR3 loop reads CASSPRTGGYEQYF. The CDR3 region has the DNA TGTGCCAGCAGTCCTCGGACAGGAGGGTACGAGCAGTACTTC.

The chain uses TRBV7-2 and TRBJ2-7, with 11 nucleotides matching TRBD2. This CDR3 is built from 16 residues. With 4 bases clipped from V and 8 bases from J, the junction kept 13 bases outside the gene matches. Germline V gene data show CDR1 as SGHTA and CDR2 as FQGNSA. DNA for the CDR3: TGTGCCAGCAGCTCAGCTAGCGGGGGGCCATATCCCAAGCAGTACTTC. Translation gives CASSSASGGPYPKQYF.

The V and J genes are TRBV6-6 and TRBJ2-4; TRBD1 might be the D (5 bases). The germline V gene has CDR1 MNHNY and CDR2 SVGAGI (reference sequence). CDR3 length equals 14 residues. Trimming left V 4 bases short and J 1 base short, with 8 bases between. The CDR3 nucleotides are TGTGCCAGCAGTTCGTCAGGGGCCAAAAACATTCAGTACTTC. Translated: CASSSSGAKNIQYF.

This chain joins TRBV5-1 and TRBJ1-1; D may be TRBD1 (6 bases). CDR3 length: 15 residues. Per the germline V gene, CDR1 is SGHRS and CDR2 is YFSETQ. Deletions cut 0 bases from V and 1 base from J, with 10 bases between. CDR3 nucleotides: TGCGCCAGCAGCTTGGATGCAGGGGAGAACACTGAAGCTTTCTTT. It encodes CASSLDAGENTEAFF.

This clone was counted only a few times. The rearrangement uses TRBV19 and TRBJ1-2; no reliable D call. V shed 3 bases and J shed 4 bases, with 9 bases lying between them. This CDR3 comprises 13 residues. Per the germline V gene, CDR1 is LNHDA and CDR2 is SQIVND (reference sequence). The CDR3 region is CASSITGSYGYTF. For the CDR3, the DNA is TGTGCCAGTAGTATCACCGGTTCCTATGGCTACACCTTC.

This chain joins TRBV30 and TRBJ2-7; D unresolved. Germline V CDR1 and CDR2: GTSNPN, SVGIG (reference sequence). The CDR3 is made up of 11 amino acids. V lost 3 bases and J 2 bases, leaving 5 bases between the germline ends. The CDR3 region is CAWRQTYEQYF. As DNA, the CDR3 is TGTGCCTGGAGGCAGACCTACGAGCAGTACTTC. Full variable domain (rest looked up from reference TRBV30 and TRBJ2-7): SQTIHQWPATLVQPVGSPLSLECTVEGTSNPNLYWYRQAAGRGLQLLFYSVGIGQISSEVPQNLSASRPQDRQFILSSKKLLLSDSGFYLCAWRQTYEQYFGPGTRLTVT.

This clone showed up many times. The chain links TRBV29-1 to TRBJ2-7, with D maybe TRBD2 (6 bases). Germline CDR1 SQVTM, CDR2 ANQGSEA. The CDR3 is 11 amino acids. V was shortened by 1 base and J by 5 bases, with 6 bases between the two germline ends. The CDR3 reads CSVEAGDEQYF. The CDR3 DNA reads TGCAGCGTTGAAGCGGGGGACGAGCAGTACTTC.

The chain has TRBV18 and TRBJ2-5; 8 bases fit TRBD1. Germline-derived CDR1 and CDR2 are KGHSH and LQKENI. The CDR3 length is 14 residues. The V and J ends lost 1 base and 3 bases, in that order; junction bases with no gene match: 1. The DNA of the CDR3 is TGTGCCAGCTCACCACAGACAGGGGAAGAGACCCAGTACTTC. Protein product: CASSPQTGEETQYF.

This clone was counted only a few times. The rearrangement links TRBV7-2 to TRBJ1-2, with D tentatively TRBD1 (6 bases). V lost 5 bases, J lost 4 bases, and 17 bases lay in between. Germline V gives CDR1 SGHTA, CDR2 FQGNSA. The CDR3 loop spans 15 amino acids. CDR3 region: CASSQVSGEGYGYTF. In DNA form, the CDR3 reads TGTGCCAGCAGCCAGGTGTCAGGGGAAGGCTATGGCTACACCTTC.